This T cell receptor beta chain was retrieved from a study of cytomegalovirus exposure and HLA in healthy donors. Study-level background: Unique TCRs numbering roughly 80 million, obtained from HLA-typed donors, made up an early data release. The study's findings and limits: Further analysis was carried out later, and it showed several of the most significant clusters appearing linked to common viral pathogens. Most TCRs appeared rarely, but some public TCRs recurred in many donors. The study dropped some indistinguishable V segments, TRBV6-2 and TRBV6-3 among them.

Researchers ran the PCR with 60 Vbeta and 13 Jbeta primers. The repertoire was sequenced with immunoSEQ multiplex PCR; TCRdb's copy has only in-frame clones and lacks some. The top ten hold over 9.5% of the sample, which has 85,000 to 90,000 clones, about three quarters seen once. CDR3 size: 15 residues. V lost 0 bases and J 4 bases, leaving 12 bases between the germline ends. Germline values: CDR1 LGHNA, CDR2 YNFKEQ. A word on this clone: Its antigen is undetermined.

The specimen was PBMCs. The V and J genes are TRBV4-2 and TRBJ1-1, with D unresolved. The receptor was isolated from a young man in good health and CMV-seropositive. The CDR3 loop is CASSQEYGVGTEAFF. In DNA form, the CDR3 reads TGTGCCAGCAGCCAAGAATACGGGGTTGGCACTGAAGCTTTCTTT.